These 14 T cell receptor beta chains share one sample of origin, sequenced in a study of response to subunit inactivated influenza vaccine. TCRdb independently ran MiXCR on the RT-PCR reads; one entry per CDR3 protein. Of approximately 530,000 distinct CDR3 sequences in the sample, 6% to 9% were seen once. The source was PBMCs from blood, collected around 2 years after vaccination. The source of these receptors is a man aged 50 to 75 who received an inactivated influenza vaccine.

The chain couples TRBV10-3 to TRBJ1-2; D remains unclear. Germline values: CDR1 ENHRY, CDR2 SYGVKD. The CDR3 spans 12 residues. Deletions cut 7 bases from V and 3 bases from J, with 9 bases between. CDR3 sequence (DNA): TGTGCCATCAAGGGCGGAGACTATGGCTACACCTTC. Amino acids: CAIKGGDYGYTF.

The chain is built from TRBV6-1 and TRBJ2-3; 9 bases fit TRBD1. Germline loops: CDR1 MNHNS, CDR2 SASEGT. The CDR3 is 15 amino acids. The junction had 10 bases not matched to a gene; V was cut back by 6 bases and J by 6 bases. The CDR3 DNA reads TGTGCCAGCAGAACCGGGACAGGGCATCGGGATACGCAGTATTTT. The encoded protein is CASRTGTGHRDTQYF.

The chain combines TRBV11-2 with TRBJ2-4; D possibly corresponds to TRBD1 (5 bases). Germline CDR1 is SGHAT and CDR2 is FQNNGV. The V and J ends lost 6 bases and 13 bases respectively, with 28 bases between them. This CDR3 has 16 residues. CDR3 in amino acids: CASSSITGWEKTTQYF. In DNA, the CDR3 is TGTGCCAGCAGTTCCATCACAGGCTGGGAAAAAACAACCCAGTACTTC.

This clonotype was detected only a few times. The genes are TRBV5-1 and TRBJ2-3; 7 nucleotides match TRBD2. The length of the CDR3 is 15 residues. Germline lookup yields CDR1 SGHRS and CDR2 YFSETQ. The junction had 8 bases not matched to a gene; V was cut back by 5 bases and J by 2 bases. The CDR3 region is CASSQAGPDTDTQYF. The CDR3 DNA follows: TGCGCCAGCAGTCAAGCGGGACCAGACACAGATACGCAGTATTTT.

The J gene is TRBJ2-7, the V gene TRBV20-1, with D maybe TRBD2 (6 bases). CDR1 is DFQATT, CDR2 SNEGSKA, per germline (reference sequence). The V and J ends lost 2 bases and 6 bases respectively, with 20 bases between them. This CDR3 is built from 15 residues. CDR3 sequence: CSARPSGRRTAEQYF. The CDR3, as DNA: TGCAGTGCTAGACCCAGCGGGCGGAGAACCGCCGAGCAGTACTTC.

The chain joins TRBV5-1 to TRBJ1-4; perhaps TRBD1 as D (6 bases). From germline, CDR1 is SGHRS and CDR2 YFSETQ. The CDR3 covers 16 residues. The V gene lost 0 bases and the J gene lost 4 bases, with 13 bases spanning the gap. As DNA, the CDR3 is TGCGCCAGCAGCTTGGGGACAGCAGTCGGTAATGAAAAACTGTTTTTT. The encoded protein is CASSLGTAVGNEKLFF. The full variable domain, completed using reference TRBV5-1 and TRBJ1-4, is KAGVTQTPRYLIKTRGQQVTLSCSPISGHRSVSWYQQTPGQGLQFLFEYFSETQRNKGNFPGRFSGRQFSNSRSEMNVSTLELGDSALYLCASSLGTAVGNEKLFFGSGTQLSVL.

This clonotype was counted only a few times. The V gene is TRBV12-3 or TRBV12-4, the J gene TRBJ1-1; D unclear. V was clipped by 3 bases and J by 1 base, with 9 bases between them. This CDR3 region has 14 residues. In DNA form, the CDR3 reads TGTGCCAGCAGTTTTGGGCAGGCGAACACTGAAGCTTTCTTT. As protein: CASSFGQANTEAFF.

V and J are TRBV6-2 or TRBV6-3 and TRBJ2-1; 10 bases agree with TRBD2. Germline V gives CDR1 MNHEY, CDR2 SVGEGT. The CDR3 extends over 17 amino acids. V lost 6 bases and J lost 3; bases outside the gene matches: 11. The CDR3 is CASRGLASGSLYNEQFF. CDR3 sequence (DNA): TGTGCCAGCAGAGGATTGGCTAGCGGGAGTCTCTACAATGAGCAGTTCTTC.

This clonotype has more than one count but fewer than ten. J is TRBJ2-3 and V is TRBV20-1, with 8 bases matching TRBD2. The ends lost 2 bases at V and 4 bases at J; junction bases unmatched: 17. This CDR3 has 18 residues. Germline CDR1 reads DFQATT; CDR2 reads SNEGSKA (reference sequence). CDR3 DNA sequence: TGCAGTGCTAGACCGGCCCTGGGGCGGGAGGTCGTCCCAGATACGCAGTATTTT. Translation: CSARPALGREVVPDTQYF.

This clonotype has at least ten counts. CDR3 nucleotides: TGTGCCAGCAGCTTCGCAGACGGGCCCTACGAGCAGTACTTC. Translating gives CASSFADGPYEQYF. The J gene is TRBJ2-7, the V gene TRBV7-2; D unresolved. The CDR3 covers 14 residues. The V end was cut by 3 bases, the J end by 2 bases, with 11 bases between. In germline, CDR1 is SGHTA, CDR2 FQGNSA.

V is TRBV20-1 and J is TRBJ2-7; possibly TRBD2 for D (6 bases). The CDR3 loop spans 12 amino acids. V was cut by 0 bases and J by 5 bases, with 8 bases left in between. Germline V gene lookup returns CDR1 DFQATT and CDR2 SNEGSKA (reference sequence). The CDR3 coding sequence is TGCAGTGCTAGAGATGGGGAGGACGAGCAGTACTTC. It is translated as CSARDGEDEQYF.

The rearrangement uses TRBV20-1 and TRBJ2-7; D is unresolved. In germline, CDR1 is DFQATT, CDR2 SNEGSKA (reference sequence). CDR3 length equals 13 residues. V lost 6 bases to trimming and J lost 5 bases, with 17 bases between them. The chain's CDR3 is CSADLGVRNEQYF. CDR3 in DNA: TGCAGTGCCGACCTTGGGGTTCGCAACGAGCAGTACTTC.

The V call is TRBV7-3, the J call TRBJ2-1, with 7 bases lining up with TRBD1. Trimming cost V 4 bases and J 2 bases; bases outside gene matches: 5. Germline V CDR1 and CDR2: SGHTA, FQGTGA. The CDR3 runs 15 residues. DNA for the CDR3: TGTGCCAGCAGCTCAACCGGGACAGCCTACAATGAGCAGTTCTTC. Translated, it gives CASSSTGTAYNEQFF.

This clonotype was seen more than once but under ten times. V is TRBV11-2 and J is TRBJ2-3; D unclear. Germline V gene lookup returns CDR1 SGHAT and CDR2 FQNNGV. The CDR3 has 15 residues. V was shortened by 1 base and J by 0 bases, with 8 bases between the two germline ends. This chain's CDR3 is CASSLGYASTDTQYF. The CDR3 region has the DNA TGTGCCAGCAGCTTAGGCTACGCTAGCACAGATACGCAGTATTTT.